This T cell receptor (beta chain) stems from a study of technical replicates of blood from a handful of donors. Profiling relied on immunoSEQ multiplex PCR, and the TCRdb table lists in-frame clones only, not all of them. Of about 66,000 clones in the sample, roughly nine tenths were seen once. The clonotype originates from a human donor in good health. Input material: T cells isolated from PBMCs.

CDR3: CASRIGSGQGNYGYTF. The DNA of the CDR3 is TGTGCCAGCAGAATAGGGAGCGGGCAAGGGAACTATGGCTACACCTTC. V gene TRBV5-4 combines with J gene TRBJ1-2; D is undetermined. This CDR3 is built from 16 residues. Per the germline V gene, CDR1 is SGHNT and CDR2 is YYREEE (reference sequence). V was clipped by 5 bases and J by 2 bases, with 19 bases between them.